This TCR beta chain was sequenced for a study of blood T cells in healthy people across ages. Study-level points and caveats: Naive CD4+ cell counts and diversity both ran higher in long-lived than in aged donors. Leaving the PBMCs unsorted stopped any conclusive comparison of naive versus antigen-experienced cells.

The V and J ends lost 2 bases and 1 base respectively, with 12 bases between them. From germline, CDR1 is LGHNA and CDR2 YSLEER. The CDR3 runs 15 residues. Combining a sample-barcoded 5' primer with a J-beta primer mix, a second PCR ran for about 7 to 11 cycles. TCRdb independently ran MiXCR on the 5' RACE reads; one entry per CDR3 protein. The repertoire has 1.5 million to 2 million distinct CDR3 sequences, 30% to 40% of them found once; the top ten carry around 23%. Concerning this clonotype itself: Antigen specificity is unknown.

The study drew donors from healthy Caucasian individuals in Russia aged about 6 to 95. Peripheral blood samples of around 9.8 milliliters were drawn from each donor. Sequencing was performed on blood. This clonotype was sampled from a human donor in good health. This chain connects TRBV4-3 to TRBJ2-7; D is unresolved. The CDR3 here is CASSQQPLDSYEQYF. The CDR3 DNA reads TGCGCCAGCAGCCAACAGCCTCTTGATTCCTACGAGCAGTACTTC.